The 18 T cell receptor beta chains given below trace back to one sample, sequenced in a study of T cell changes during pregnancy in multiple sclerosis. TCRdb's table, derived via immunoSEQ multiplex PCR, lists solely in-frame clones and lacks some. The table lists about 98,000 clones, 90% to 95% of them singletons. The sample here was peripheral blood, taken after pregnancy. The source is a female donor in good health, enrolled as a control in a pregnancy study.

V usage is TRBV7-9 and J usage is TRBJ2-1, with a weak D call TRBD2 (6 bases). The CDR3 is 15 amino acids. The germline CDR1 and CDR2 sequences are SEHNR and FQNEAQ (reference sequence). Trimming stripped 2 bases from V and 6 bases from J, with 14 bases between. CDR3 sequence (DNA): TGTGCCAGCAGCTTATCCGAGACTAGTAGCAATGAGCAGTTCTTC. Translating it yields CASSLSETSSNEQFF.

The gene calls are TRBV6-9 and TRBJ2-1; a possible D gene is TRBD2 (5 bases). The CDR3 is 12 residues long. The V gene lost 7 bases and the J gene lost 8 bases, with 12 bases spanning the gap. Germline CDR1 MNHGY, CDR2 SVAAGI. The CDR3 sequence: CASTRRGDEQFF. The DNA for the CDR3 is TGTGCCAGCACGAGACGGGGAGATGAGCAGTTCTTC.

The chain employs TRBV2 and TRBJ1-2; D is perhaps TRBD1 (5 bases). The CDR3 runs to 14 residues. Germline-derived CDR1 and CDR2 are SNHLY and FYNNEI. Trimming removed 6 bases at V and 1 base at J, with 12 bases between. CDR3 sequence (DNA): TGTGCCAGCAGGAGGAGGGGACGTAACTATGGCTACACCTTC. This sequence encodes CASRRRGRNYGYTF.

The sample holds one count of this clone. The CDR3 DNA reads as TGTGCCAGCAGCTTAGGTGGACCGGGAGACCCCTACGAGCAGTACTTC. It specifies CASSLGGPGDPYEQYF. The chain has TRBV7-2 and TRBJ2-7; D is possibly TRBD2 (6 bases). The CDR3 length is 16 residues. Trimming cost V 1 base and J 2 bases, with 15 bases left between them. CDR1 SGHTA and CDR2 FQGNSA come from the germline V gene.

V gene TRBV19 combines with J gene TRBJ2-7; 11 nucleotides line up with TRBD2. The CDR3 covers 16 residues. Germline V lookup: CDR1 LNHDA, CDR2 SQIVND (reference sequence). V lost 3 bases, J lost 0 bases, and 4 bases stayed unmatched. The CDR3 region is CASSILTSGGSYEQYF. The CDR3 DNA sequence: TGTGCCAGTAGTATCCTTACTAGCGGGGGCTCCTACGAGCAGTACTTC.

The CDR3 coding sequence is TGTGCCTGGCGACTCGAGCGGGACGGCAGTTTCTTT. Its translation is CAWRLERDGSFF. The chain joins TRBV30 to TRBJ1-1; D may be TRBD1 (5 bases). Trimming left V 5 bases short and J 13 bases short, with 20 bases between. CDR3 length: 12 amino acids. From germline, CDR1 is GTSNPN and CDR2 SVGIG (reference sequence).

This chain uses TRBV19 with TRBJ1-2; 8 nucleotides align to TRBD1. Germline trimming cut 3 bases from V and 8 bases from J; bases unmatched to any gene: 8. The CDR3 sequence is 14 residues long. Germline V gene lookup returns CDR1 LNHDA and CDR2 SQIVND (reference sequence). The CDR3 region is CASSIAGGLYGYTF. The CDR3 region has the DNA TGTGCCAGTAGTATTGCAGGGGGCTTATACGGCTACACCTTC.

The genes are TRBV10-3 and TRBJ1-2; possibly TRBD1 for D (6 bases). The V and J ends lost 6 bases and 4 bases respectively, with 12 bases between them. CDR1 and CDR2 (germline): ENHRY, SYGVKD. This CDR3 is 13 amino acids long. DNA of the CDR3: TGTGCCATCAGGTTTGGGGGCAGCTATGGCTACACCTTC. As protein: CAIRFGGSYGYTF.

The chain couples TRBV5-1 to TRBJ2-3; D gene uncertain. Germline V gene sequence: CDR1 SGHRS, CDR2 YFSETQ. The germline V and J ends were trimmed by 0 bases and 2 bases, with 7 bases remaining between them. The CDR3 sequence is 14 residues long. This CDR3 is CASSLGQYTDTQYF. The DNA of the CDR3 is TGCGCCAGCAGCTTGGGGCAATACACAGATACGCAGTATTTT.

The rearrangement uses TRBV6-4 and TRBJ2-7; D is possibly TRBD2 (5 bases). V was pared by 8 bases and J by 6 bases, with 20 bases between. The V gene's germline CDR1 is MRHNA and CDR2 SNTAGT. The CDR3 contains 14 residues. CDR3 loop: CASVVGSSGCEQYF. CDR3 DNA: TGTGCCAGCGTCGTAGGGAGCAGTGGCTGCGAGCAGTACTTC.

The DNA of the CDR3 is TGTGCCAGCAGCTTGAGCGAGGCTTCCTACAATGAGCAGTTCTTC. Residues: CASSLSEASYNEQFF. The rearrangement links TRBV7-9 to TRBJ2-1; D ambiguous. Germline V gives CDR1 SEHNR, CDR2 FQNEAQ (reference sequence). Trimming removed 3 bases at V and 1 base at J, with 10 bases between. The CDR3 loop spans 15 amino acids.

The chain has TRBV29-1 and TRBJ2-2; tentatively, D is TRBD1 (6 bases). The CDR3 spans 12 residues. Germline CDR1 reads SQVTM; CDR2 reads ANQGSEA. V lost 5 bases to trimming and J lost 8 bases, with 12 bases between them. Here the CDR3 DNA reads TGCAGCGTTTCACAGGGAAGGGGGGAGCTGTTTTTT. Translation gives CSVSQGRGELFF.

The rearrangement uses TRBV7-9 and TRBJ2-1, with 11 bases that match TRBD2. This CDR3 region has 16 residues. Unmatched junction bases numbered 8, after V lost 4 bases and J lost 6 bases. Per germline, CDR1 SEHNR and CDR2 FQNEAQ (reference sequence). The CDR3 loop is CASSSPLAGVGNEQFF. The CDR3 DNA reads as TGTGCCAGCAGCTCCCCACTAGCGGGAGTGGGCAATGAGCAGTTCTTC.

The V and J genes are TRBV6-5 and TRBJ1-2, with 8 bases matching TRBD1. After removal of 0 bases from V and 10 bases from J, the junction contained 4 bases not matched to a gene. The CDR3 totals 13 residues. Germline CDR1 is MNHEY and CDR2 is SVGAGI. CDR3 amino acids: CASSYSDRGYYTF. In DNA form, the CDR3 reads TGTGCCAGCAGTTACTCCGACAGGGGATACTACACCTTC.

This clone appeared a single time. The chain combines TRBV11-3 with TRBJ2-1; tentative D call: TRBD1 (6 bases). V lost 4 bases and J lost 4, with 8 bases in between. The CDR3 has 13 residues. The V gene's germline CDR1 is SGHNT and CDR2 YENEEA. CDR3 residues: CASSSGQYNEQFF. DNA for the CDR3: TGTGCCAGCAGCTCAGGACAGTACAATGAGCAGTTCTTC.

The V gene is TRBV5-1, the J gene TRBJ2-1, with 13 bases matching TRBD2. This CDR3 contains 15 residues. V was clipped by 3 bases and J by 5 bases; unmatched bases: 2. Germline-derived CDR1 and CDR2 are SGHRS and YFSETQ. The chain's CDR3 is CASSSGLAGDNEQFF. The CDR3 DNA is TGCGCCAGCAGCTCCGGACTAGCGGGGGACAATGAGCAGTTCTTC.

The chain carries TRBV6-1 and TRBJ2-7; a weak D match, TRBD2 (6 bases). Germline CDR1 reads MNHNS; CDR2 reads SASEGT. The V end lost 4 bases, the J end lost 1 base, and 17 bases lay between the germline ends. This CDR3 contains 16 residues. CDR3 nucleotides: TGTGCCAGCAGTGCCGGGGGTCTGCCCACTTCCTACGAGCAGTACTTC. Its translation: CASSAGGLPTSYEQYF.

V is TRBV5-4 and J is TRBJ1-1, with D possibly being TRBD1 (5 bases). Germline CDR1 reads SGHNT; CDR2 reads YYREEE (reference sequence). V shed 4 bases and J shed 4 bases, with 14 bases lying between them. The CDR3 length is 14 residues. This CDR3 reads CASSPRTGGTEAFF. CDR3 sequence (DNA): TGTGCCAGCAGCCCCCGGACCGGGGGCACTGAAGCTTTCTTT. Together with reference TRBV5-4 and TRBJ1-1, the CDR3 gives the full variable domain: ETGVTQSPTHLIKTRGQQVTLRCSSQSGHNTVSWYQQALGQGPQFIFQYYREEENGRGNFPPRFSGLQFPNYSSELNVNALELDDSALYLCASSPRTGGTEAFFGQGTRLTVV.